This T cell receptor (beta chain) was documented in a study of OX40 agonist ivuxolimab in advanced cancers. On the study more broadly: Patients got intravenous ivuxolimab at 0.01 to 10 mg/kg every 2 weeks. Past anti-PD-1, anti-PD-L1 or anti-CTLA-4 therapy was accepted, and 40% had received some. One hepatocellular carcinoma and a couple of cutaneous melanoma patients partially responded.

Germline V gene data show CDR1 as MNHEY and CDR2 as SVGAGI. The CDR3 consists of 13 residues. Deletions cut 0 bases from V and 3 bases from J, with 3 bases between. Only in-frame clones appear in the TCRdb table, and some are missing; sequencing was by immunoSEQ multiplex PCR. This table has 90,000 to 100,000 clones, 88% appearing once. The material was CD4+ or CD8+ T cells sorted from blood, obtained in a trial of the OX40 agonist ivuxolimab. This receptor was taken from an adult with an advanced solid tumor such as melanoma, head and neck, liver or kidney cancer. The rearrangement links TRBV6-5 to TRBJ1-5; D ambiguous. The CDR3 protein is CASSYSINQPQHF. CDR3 nucleotides: TGTGCCAGCAGTTACTCCATCAATCAGCCCCAGCATTTT.